These 16 T cell receptor beta chains were all obtained from the same sample, sequenced in a study of blood T cell repertoires in COVID-19. TCRdb's table, derived via immunoSEQ multiplex PCR, lists solely in-frame clones and lacks some. The table shows approximately 240,000 clones, with 85% occurring only once. Material: peripheral blood. These receptors were taken from a woman aged 55 to 70 with active or convalescent COVID-19.

This clone was found once. The V call is TRBV28, the J call TRBJ2-5, with 7 bases identical to TRBD1. Germline V gene lookup returns CDR1 MDHEN and CDR2 SYDVKM. This CDR3 has 15 residues. After removal of 6 bases from V and 0 bases from J, the junction contained 7 bases not matched to a gene. The CDR3 DNA reads as TGTGCCAGCAGGGCGACAGGGTCGTACCAAGAGACCCAGTACTTC. It is translated as CASRATGSYQETQYF.

J is TRBJ1-1 and V is TRBV4-2; no firm D call. The CDR3 contains 15 residues. Germline V gene lookup returns CDR1 LGHNA and CDR2 YNFKEQ. V was pared by 1 base and J by 1 base, with 10 bases between. In DNA form, the CDR3 reads TGTGCCAGCAGCCAAGCGTTGCAACAGAACACTGAAGCTTTCTTT. Protein: CASSQALQQNTEAFF.

The rearrangement links TRBV3-1 (or the pseudogene TRBV3-2) to TRBJ2-7, with 8 bases aligning to TRBD1. V gave up 4 bases and J gave up 6 bases; unmatched junction bases: 11. The length of the CDR3 is 15 residues. Germline V gene data show CDR1 as LGHDT and CDR2 as YNNKEL (reference sequence). In DNA form, the CDR3 reads TGTGCCAGCAGCCCCGGACAGGGCAGTGGAGGCGAGCAGTACTTC. Translation: CASSPGQGSGGEQYF.

The chain links TRBV24-1 to TRBJ1-5, with no clear D. With 4 bases removed from V and 5 bases from J, the gap between germline ends came to 14 bases. CDR3 length: 15 amino acids. Germline V gene data show CDR1 as KGHDR and CDR2 as SFDVKD. CDR3 bases: TGTGCCACCAGTGAGGGCAGGCTGGGCGATCAGCCCCAGCATTTT. Translating gives CATSEGRLGDQPQHF.

The rearrangement joins TRBV15 to TRBJ2-3; a weak D match, TRBD2 (6 bases). CDR1 is LNHNV, CDR2 YYDKDF, per germline (reference sequence). This CDR3 comprises 16 residues. The V end was cut by 4 bases, the J end by 6 bases, with 20 bases between. CDR3 DNA sequence: TGTGCCACCAGCACCCCCGGGACTCCTTATACGGATACGCAGTATTTT. Translated, it gives CATSTPGTPYTDTQYF. The variable domain in full, completed from reference TRBV15 and TRBJ2-3, reads DAMVIQNPRYQVTQFGKPVTLSCSQTLNHNVMYWYQQKSSQAPKLLFHYYDKDFNNEADTPDNFQSRRPNTSFCFLDIRSPGLGDTAMYLCATSTPGTPYTDTQYFGPGTRLTVL.

The chain employs TRBV6-6 and TRBJ2-5, with TRBD2 matching over 11 bases. J gave up 3 bases and V 4 bases, and 4 bases lay outside the gene matches. The CDR3 extends over 15 amino acids. The germline CDR1 and CDR2 sequences are MNHNY and SVGAGI (reference sequence). CDR3 DNA sequence: TGTGCCAGCAGTTCGACTAGCGGGGAGAAAGAGACCCAGTACTTC. This sequence encodes CASSSTSGEKETQYF.

This rearrangement joins TRBV5-1 to TRBJ1-5, with D possibly being TRBD1 (5 bases). This CDR3 has 17 residues. Germline V CDR1 and CDR2: SGHRS, YFSETQ. V was shortened by 3 bases and J by 2 bases, with 18 bases between the two germline ends. The CDR3, as DNA: TGCGCCAGCAGCTCGAAAGTGGGGGGGATTCGCAATCAGCCCCAGCATTTT. Protein product: CASSSKVGGIRNQPQHF.

The chain employs TRBV27 and TRBJ2-7; 9 nucleotides agree with TRBD1. V lost 3 bases and J lost 4; bases outside the gene matches: 4. The CDR3 contains 14 residues. Germline V gene data show CDR1 as MNHEY and CDR2 as SMNVEV (reference sequence). Written as DNA, the CDR3 is TGTGCCAGCAGTTTGGACAGGGGAGGGTACGAGCAGTACTTC. Its translation is CASSLDRGGYEQYF.

The chain has TRBV6-4 and TRBJ2-7; TRBD2 matches 7 bases. The ends lost 6 bases at V and 1 base at J; junction bases unmatched: 3. The CDR3 runs to 13 residues. CDR1 MRHNA and CDR2 SNTAGT come from the germline V gene. This CDR3 is CASRLAESYEQYF. CDR3 bases: TGTGCCAGCAGGCTAGCGGAATCCTACGAGCAGTACTTC.

V and J are TRBV5-1 and TRBJ1-2, with TRBD1 matching 7 bases. With V trimmed by 4 bases and J by 8 bases, 23 bases remained unmatched. CDR1 and CDR2 (germline): SGHRS, YFSETQ. The CDR3 loop spans 18 amino acids. The CDR3: CASSITGTVSSMGEGYTF. CDR3 nucleotide sequence: TGCGCCAGCAGCATTACCGGGACAGTTTCCAGTATGGGTGAAGGCTACACCTTC.

The chain joins TRBV11-2 to TRBJ2-1; perhaps TRBD1 as D (6 bases). CDR3 size: 14 residues. The ends were cut back, 2 bases at V and 5 bases at J, with 10 bases in the middle. CDR1 and CDR2 (germline): SGHAT, FQNNGV. This CDR3 reads CASSLKQGDNEQFF. CDR3 coding DNA: TGTGCCAGCAGCTTAAAACAGGGTGACAATGAGCAGTTCTTC.

The rearrangement uses TRBV7-9 and TRBJ1-3, with 7 bases identical to TRBD1. The CDR3 totals 16 residues. CDR1 and CDR2 from the germline V gene are SEHNR and FQNEAQ (reference sequence). Trimming took 5 bases from V and 0 from J; bases not matched to a gene: 7. CDR3 region: CASSPRGQTSGNTIYF. Written as DNA, the CDR3 is TGTGCCAGCAGCCCAAGGGGACAGACCTCTGGAAACACCATATATTTT.

V and J are TRBV6-7 and TRBJ1-5; 10 bases map to TRBD1. Being an ORF, TRBV6-7 has a function that is uncertain. The CDR3 sequence is 15 residues long. The J segment lost 10 bases and the V segment lost 5 bases, leaving 11 bases of the junction unmatched. The CDR3 DNA reads as TGTGCCAGCAGTAGACTTCGGGACAGGGGCCGCCCCCAGCATTTT. Amino acid sequence: CASSRLRDRGRPQHF.

The chain has TRBV5-6 and TRBJ1-1; TRBD1 matches 7 bases. Germline trimming cut 0 bases from V and 3 bases from J; bases unmatched to any gene: 8. Germline CDR1 and CDR2: SGHDT and YYEEEE. The CDR3 is 16 amino acids. CDR3 bases: TGTGCCAGCAGCTTGGGGGCGACAGGGACTTACACTGAAGCTTTCTTT. Protein: CASSLGATGTYTEAFF.

The chain links TRBV10-3 to TRBJ2-3; TRBD1 agrees at 12 bases. The CDR3 loop spans 16 amino acids. CDR1 and CDR2 from the germline V gene are ENHRY and SYGVKD. V lost 0 bases to trimming and J lost 6 bases; unmatched junction nucleotides: 4. The CDR3 spells CAISESGTGGVDTQYF. The CDR3 DNA reads TGTGCCATCAGTGAGTCTGGGACAGGGGGCGTCGATACGCAGTATTTT.

V is TRBV11-3 and J is TRBJ1-1; possibly TRBD1 for D (6 bases). Germline loops: CDR1 SGHNT, CDR2 YENEEA. The V end was cut by 6 bases, the J end by 1 base, with 9 bases between. CDR3 length: 13 amino acids. The DNA for the CDR3 is TGTGCCAGCAGAGGACAGAAGAACACTGAAGCTTTCTTT. Encoded protein: CASRGQKNTEAFF.